These T cell receptor beta chains were read from a single sample in a study of identical twins. A single record per CDR3 protein comes from TCRdb applying MiXCR to the 5' RACE reads. The data contain about 530,000 distinct CDR3 sequences, under 25% of them singletons. The same sample was also used in a study of yellow fever vaccine responses in identical twins.

What was sequenced was CD4+ T cells sorted from blood. The source is a woman aged 18 to 35 in good health. Both conserved end residues are part of each CDR3. The D gene is left open where the match is weak. For some rows the clone size is stated as once, few or many, or as a class when expanded; others skip it.

d_call cdr3_length j_call v_call clone_size cdr3_aa cdr3_nt
NA 14 TRBJ2-1 TRBV7-9 few CASSLEISSREQFF TGTGCCAGCAGCTTAGAAATTAGCTCTCGTGAGCAGTTCTTC
NA 15 TRBJ2-5 TRBV24-1 few CATSDFADIQETQYF TGTGCCACCAGTGATTTTGCGGACATCCAAGAGACCCAGTACTTC
NA 19 TRBJ2-7 TRBV4-2 few CASSQDESNLSRGKYEQYF TGTGCCAGCAGCCAAGATGAGTCTAATCTGTCGCGGGGAAAATACGAGCAGTACTTC
TRBD2 18 TRBJ2-3 TRBV3-1 NA CASSPHTGLAGGSDTQYF TGTGCCAGCAGTCCTCACACCGGACTAGCGGGAGGATCAGATACGCAGTATTTT
TRBD1 15 TRBJ1-4 TRBV29-1 NA CSARQGTVVGEKLFF TGCAGCGCACGACAGGGAACGGTGGTCGGAGAAAAACTGTTTTTT
TRBD2 16 TRBJ2-2 TRBV9 NA CASSVRAGAGAGELFF TGTGCCAGCAGCGTAAGAGCGGGAGCAGGGGCCGGGGAGCTGTTTTTT
NA 13 TRBJ2-1 TRBV7-8 many CASSLGGSNEQFF TGTGCCAGCAGCTTAGGGGGCTCCAATGAGCAGTTCTTC
NA 16 TRBJ2-4 TRBV5-1 NA CASSEPLPEAKNIQYF TGCGCCAGCAGCGAACCTTTACCCGAAGCCAAAAACATTCAGTACTTC
TRBD2 14 TRBJ2-1 TRBV12-3/TRBV12-4 few CATSGTSEYNEQFF TGTGCCACCAGCGGGACTAGCGAATACAATGAGCAGTTCTTC
NA 18 TRBJ2-7 TRBV5-5 once CASSLAITTGREPYEQYF TGTGCCAGCAGCTTGGCAATTACTACTGGGCGGGAACCCTACGAGCAGTACTTC
NA 12 TRBJ2-1 TRBV7-8 NA CASSLGTVAQFF TGTGCCAGCAGCTTGGGGACTGTCGCGCAGTTCTTC
NA 12 TRBJ2-1 TRBV24-1 NA CATSDLQNEQFF TGTGCCACCAGTGATTTGCAAAATGAGCAGTTCTTC
NA 12 TRBJ2-3 TRBV12-3/TRBV12-4 NA CASSMGADTQYF TGTGCCAGCAGCATGGGCGCAGATACGCAGTATTTT
NA 15 TRBJ1-6 TRBV2 few CASSERQGANSPLHF TGTGCCAGCAGTGAGAGGCAGGGCGCAAATTCACCCCTCCACTTT
TRBD1 13 TRBJ1-2 TRBV12-3/TRBV12-4 NA CASSHRQGGGYTF TGTGCCAGCAGCCATAGACAGGGTGGTGGCTACACCTTC
NA 13 TRBJ1-2 TRBV7-9 few CASSLLEGSGYTF TGTGCCAGCAGCTTATTAGAGGGGAGCGGCTACACCTTC
TRBD2 15 TRBJ2-1 TRBV5-1 few CASSLIGGAHNEQFF TGCGCCAGCAGCTTGATCGGGGGGGCCCACAATGAGCAGTTCTTC
NA 15 TRBJ1-3 TRBV20-1 NA CSARTKQGRGNTIYF TGCAGTGCTAGAACAAAACAGGGAAGGGGAAACACCATATATTTT
TRBD2 14 TRBJ2-3 TRBV28 few CASSSGLAIDTQYF TGTGCCAGCAGTTCGGGACTAGCCATAGATACGCAGTATTTT
NA 10 TRBJ2-7 TRBV6-6 few CAIGRYEQYF TGTGCCATCGGACGGTACGAGCAGTACTTC
TRBD1 17 TRBJ2-5 TRBV5-5 few CASSLSPWTGKKETQYF TGTGCCAGCAGCTTGTCCCCCTGGACAGGGAAGAAAGAGACCCAGTACTTC
TRBD2 22 TRBJ2-1 TRBV4-2 NA CASSRLGLAGAWTNSSYNEQFF TGTGCCAGCAGCCGACTGGGACTAGCGGGAGCGTGGACGAACTCCTCCTACAATGAGCAGTTCTTC
TRBD2 16 TRBJ2-3 TRBV4-1 NA CASSQVGLGSADTQYF TGCGCCAGCAGCCAAGTAGGACTAGGTTCTGCAGATACGCAGTATTTT
TRBD2 14 TRBJ2-3 TRBV29-1 NA CSVAPVAGADTQYF TGCAGCGTTGCCCCGGTGGCGGGGGCAGATACGCAGTATTTT
NA 14 TRBJ2-7 TRBV28 few CASSLAPSSYEQYF TGTGCCAGCAGTTTGGCCCCCAGCTCCTACGAGCAGTACTTC
NA 12 TRBJ1-4 TRBV12-3/TRBV12-4 NA CASSLGQGRLFF TGTGCCAGCAGCCTAGGGCAGGGTAGACTGTTTTTT
NA 12 TRBJ2-7 TRBV6-2/TRBV6-3 NA CASSKTSYEQYF TGTGCCAGCAGTAAGACTAGTTACGAGCAGTACTTC
NA 14 TRBJ2-7 TRBV6-5 NA CASSYVEVAPEQYF TGTGCCAGCAGTTACGTAGAAGTTGCCCCCGAGCAGTACTTC
NA 15 TRBJ1-2 TRBV20-1 NA CSANEGTGLDYGYTF TGCAGTGCTAACGAGGGAACAGGGTTGGACTATGGCTACACCTTC
TRBD1 14 TRBJ2-3 TRBV27 few CASSSGQGEVTQYF TGTGCCAGCAGTTCGGGACAGGGGGAAGTTACGCAGTATTTT
NA 18 TRBJ2-3 TRBV20-1 NA CSARDSAGRSVRTDTQYF TGCAGTGCTAGAGATTCCGCGGGCCGGAGCGTAAGGACAGATACGCAGTATTTT
TRBD2 17 TRBJ2-3 TRBV7-6 once CASSPLLAGGLTDTQYF TGTGCCAGCAGCCCACTACTAGCGGGAGGGCTTACAGATACGCAGTATTTT
NA 14 TRBJ1-6 TRBV7-9 NA CASSKGQYNSPLHF TGTGCCAGCAGCAAAGGCCAATATAATTCACCCCTCCACTTT